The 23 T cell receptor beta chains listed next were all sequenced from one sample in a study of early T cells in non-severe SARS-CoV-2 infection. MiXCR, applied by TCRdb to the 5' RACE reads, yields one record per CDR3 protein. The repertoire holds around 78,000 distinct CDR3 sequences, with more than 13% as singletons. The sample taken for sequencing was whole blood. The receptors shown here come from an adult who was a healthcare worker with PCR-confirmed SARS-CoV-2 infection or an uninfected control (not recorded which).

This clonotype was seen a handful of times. For the CDR3, the DNA is TGCAGCGTGGATGGACAGGGAGTGTCCCAGTACTTC. Its translation: CSVDGQGVSQYF. The chain couples TRBV29-1 to TRBJ2-5; 8 bases fit TRBD1. Looked up from germline, CDR1 is SQVTM and CDR2 is ANQGSEA. CDR3 size: 12 residues. V lost 6 bases, J lost 9 bases, and 9 bases stayed unmatched.

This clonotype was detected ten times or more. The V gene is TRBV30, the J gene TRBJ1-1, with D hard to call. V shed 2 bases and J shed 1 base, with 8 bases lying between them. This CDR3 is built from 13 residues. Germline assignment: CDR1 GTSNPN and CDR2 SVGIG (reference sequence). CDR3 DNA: TGTGCCTGGAGTATCACCAAGAACACTGAAGCTTTCTTT. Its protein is CAWSITKNTEAFF.

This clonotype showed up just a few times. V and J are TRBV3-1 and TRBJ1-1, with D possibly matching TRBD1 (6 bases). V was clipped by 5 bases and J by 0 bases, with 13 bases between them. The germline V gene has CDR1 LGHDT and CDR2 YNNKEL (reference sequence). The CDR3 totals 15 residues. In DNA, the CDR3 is TGTGCCAGCAGCTTCGGGGGGGCCATGAACACTGAAGCTTTCTTT. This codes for CASSFGGAMNTEAFF.

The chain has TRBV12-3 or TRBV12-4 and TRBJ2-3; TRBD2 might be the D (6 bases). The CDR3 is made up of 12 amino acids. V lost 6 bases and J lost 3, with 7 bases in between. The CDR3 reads CASRRGTDTQYF. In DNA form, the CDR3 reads TGTGCCAGCAGACGGGGGACAGATACGCAGTATTTT.

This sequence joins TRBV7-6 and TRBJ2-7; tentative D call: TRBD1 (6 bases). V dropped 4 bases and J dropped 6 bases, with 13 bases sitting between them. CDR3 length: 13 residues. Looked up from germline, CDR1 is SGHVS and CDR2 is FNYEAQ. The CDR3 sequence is CASSSWGQPEQYF. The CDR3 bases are TGTGCCAGCAGCTCATGGGGACAACCCGAGCAGTACTTC. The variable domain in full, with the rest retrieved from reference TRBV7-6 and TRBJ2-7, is GAGVSQSPRYKVTKRGQDVALRCDPISGHVSLYWYRQALGQGPEFLTYFNYEAQQDKSGLPNDRFSAERPEGSISTLTIQRTEQRDSAMYRCASSSWGQPEQYFGPGTRLTVT.

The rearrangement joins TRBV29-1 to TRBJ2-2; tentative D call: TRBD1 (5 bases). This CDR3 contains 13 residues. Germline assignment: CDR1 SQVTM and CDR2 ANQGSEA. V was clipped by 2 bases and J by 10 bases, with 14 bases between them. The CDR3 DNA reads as TGCAGCGTTGAACTTCGGCAGGGCGCGGAGCTGTTTTTT. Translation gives CSVELRQGAELFF.

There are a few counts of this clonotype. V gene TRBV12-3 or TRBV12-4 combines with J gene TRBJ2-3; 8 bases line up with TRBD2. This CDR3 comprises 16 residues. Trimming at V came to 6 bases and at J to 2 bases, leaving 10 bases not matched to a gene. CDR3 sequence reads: CASSYPGLADTDTQYF. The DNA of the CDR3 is TGTGCCAGCAGCTATCCCGGACTAGCTGACACAGATACGCAGTATTTT.

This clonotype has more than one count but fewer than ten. CDR3: CASSHPGPSIDEQFF. In DNA form, the CDR3 reads TGTGCCAGCAGCCACCCCGGACCGTCCATCGATGAGCAGTTCTTC. J is TRBJ2-1 and V is TRBV5-4; no reliable D call. The CDR3 loop spans 15 amino acids. Germline loops: CDR1 SGHNT, CDR2 YYREEE (reference sequence). The ends were cut back, 4 bases at V and 8 bases at J, with 19 bases in the middle.

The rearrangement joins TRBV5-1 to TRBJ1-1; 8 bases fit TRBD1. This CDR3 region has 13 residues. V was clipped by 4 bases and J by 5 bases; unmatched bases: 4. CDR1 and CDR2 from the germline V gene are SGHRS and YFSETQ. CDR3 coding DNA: TGCGCCAGCAGCCTCAGGGGGCGGACTGAAGCTTTCTTT. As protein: CASSLRGRTEAFF.

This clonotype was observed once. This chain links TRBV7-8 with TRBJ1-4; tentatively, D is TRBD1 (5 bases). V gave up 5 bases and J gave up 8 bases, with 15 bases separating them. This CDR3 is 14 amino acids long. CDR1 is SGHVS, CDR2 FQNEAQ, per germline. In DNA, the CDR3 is TGTGCCAGCAGCACCCGACGGGCAGGGGAAAAACTGTTTTTT. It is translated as CASSTRRAGEKLFF.

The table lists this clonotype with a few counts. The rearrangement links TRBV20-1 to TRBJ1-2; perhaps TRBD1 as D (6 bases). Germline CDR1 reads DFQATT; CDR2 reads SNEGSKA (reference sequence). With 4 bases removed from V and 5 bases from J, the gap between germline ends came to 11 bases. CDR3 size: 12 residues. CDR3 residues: CSAITGSYGYTF. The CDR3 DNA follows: TGCAGTGCTATTACAGGGAGTTATGGCTACACCTTC.

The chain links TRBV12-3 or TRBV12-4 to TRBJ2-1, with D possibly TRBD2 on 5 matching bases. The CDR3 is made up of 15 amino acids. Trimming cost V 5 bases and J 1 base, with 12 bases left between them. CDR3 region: CASSPEAWSYNEQFF. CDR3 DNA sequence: TGTGCCAGCAGTCCGGAGGCCTGGTCCTACAATGAGCAGTTCTTC.

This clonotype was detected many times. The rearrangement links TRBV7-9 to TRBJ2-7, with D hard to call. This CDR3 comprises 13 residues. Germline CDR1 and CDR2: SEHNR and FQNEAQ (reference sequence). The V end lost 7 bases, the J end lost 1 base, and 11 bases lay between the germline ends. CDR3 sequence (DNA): TGTGCCAGCACCTCCGCCGGTTCCTACGAGCAGTACTTC. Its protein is CASTSAGSYEQYF.

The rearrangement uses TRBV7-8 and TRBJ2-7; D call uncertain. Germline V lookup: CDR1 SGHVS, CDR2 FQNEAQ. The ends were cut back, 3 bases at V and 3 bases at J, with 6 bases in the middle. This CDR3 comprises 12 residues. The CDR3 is CASSFHNYEQYF. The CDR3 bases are TGTGCCAGCAGCTTTCACAACTACGAGCAGTACTTC.

This CDR3 is CSARDPLAASPQETQYF. The DNA for the CDR3 is TGCAGTGCTAGAGATCCCCTAGCGGCCTCCCCCCAAGAGACCCAGTACTTC. The chain employs TRBV20-1 and TRBJ2-5; 7 positions agree with TRBD2. The CDR3 is 17 residues long. With 0 bases clipped from V and 1 base from J, the junction kept 11 bases outside the gene matches. CDR1 is DFQATT, CDR2 SNEGSKA, per germline (reference sequence).

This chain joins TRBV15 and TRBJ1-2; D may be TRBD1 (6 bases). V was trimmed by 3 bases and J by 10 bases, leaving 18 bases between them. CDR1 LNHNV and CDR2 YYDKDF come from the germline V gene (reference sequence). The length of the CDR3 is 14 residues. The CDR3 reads CATSSGTPVDPYTF. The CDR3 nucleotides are TGTGCCACCAGCAGCGGGACACCCGTCGATCCCTACACCTTC. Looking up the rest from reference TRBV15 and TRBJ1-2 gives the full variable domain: DAMVIQNPRYQVTQFGKPVTLSCSQTLNHNVMYWYQQKSSQAPKLLFHYYDKDFNNEADTPDNFQSRRPNTSFCFLDIRSPGLGDTAMYLCATSSGTPVDPYTFGSGTRLTVV.

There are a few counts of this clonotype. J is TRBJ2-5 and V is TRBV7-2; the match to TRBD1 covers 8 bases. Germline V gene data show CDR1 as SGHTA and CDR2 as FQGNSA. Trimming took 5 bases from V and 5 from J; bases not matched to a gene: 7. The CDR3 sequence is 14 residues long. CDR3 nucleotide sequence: TGTGCCAGCAGCGATTCCAGGGGGCGTGAGACCCAGTACTTC. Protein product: CASSDSRGRETQYF.

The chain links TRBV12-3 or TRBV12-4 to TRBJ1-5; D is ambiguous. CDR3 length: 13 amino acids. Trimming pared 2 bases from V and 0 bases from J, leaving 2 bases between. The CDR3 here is CASSLHSNQPQHF. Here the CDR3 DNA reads TGTGCCAGCAGTTTACATAGCAATCAGCCCCAGCATTTT.

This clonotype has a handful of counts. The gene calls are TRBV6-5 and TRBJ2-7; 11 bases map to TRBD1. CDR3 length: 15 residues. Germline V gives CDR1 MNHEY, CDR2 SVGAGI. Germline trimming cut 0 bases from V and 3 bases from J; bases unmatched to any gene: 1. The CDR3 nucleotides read TGTGCCAGCAGTTACTCGGGACAGGGGGACTACGAGCAGTACTTC. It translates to CASSYSGQGDYEQYF.

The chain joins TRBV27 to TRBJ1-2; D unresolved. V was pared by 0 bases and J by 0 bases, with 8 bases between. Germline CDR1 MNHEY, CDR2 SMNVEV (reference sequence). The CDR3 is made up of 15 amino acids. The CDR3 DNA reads TGTGCCAGCAGTTTATCCAATGTAGCTAACTATGGCTACACCTTC. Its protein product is CASSLSNVANYGYTF.

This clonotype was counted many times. CDR3 in DNA: TGTGCCAGTACTCGGGCAGATACGCAGTATTTT. Its protein is CASTRADTQYF. This chain links TRBV25-1 with TRBJ2-3; D not resolved. The CDR3 covers 11 residues. V dropped 9 bases and J dropped 4 bases, with 8 bases sitting between them. CDR1 is MGHDK, CDR2 SYGVNS, per germline.

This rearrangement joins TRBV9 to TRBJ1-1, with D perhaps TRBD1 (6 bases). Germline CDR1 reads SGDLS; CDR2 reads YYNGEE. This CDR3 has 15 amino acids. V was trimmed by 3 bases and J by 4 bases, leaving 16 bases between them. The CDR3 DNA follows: TGTGCCAGCAGCGCCTACAGGGATCCTAGCACTGAAGCTTTCTTT. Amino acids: CASSAYRDPSTEAFF.

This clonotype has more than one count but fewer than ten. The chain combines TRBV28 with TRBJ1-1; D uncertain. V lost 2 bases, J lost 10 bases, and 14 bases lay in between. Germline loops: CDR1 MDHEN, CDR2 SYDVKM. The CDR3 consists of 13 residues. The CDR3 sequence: CASSLIPPVVAFF. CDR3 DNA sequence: TGTGCCAGCAGTTTAATACCGCCAGTCGTAGCTTTCTTT.